One sample yielded the 24 T cell receptor beta chains listed below, sequenced in a study of tumor-infiltrating lymphocytes in localized non-small cell lung cancer. Assay: immunoSEQ multiplex PCR; the TCRdb copy retains only in-frame clones and omits some. The sample lists roughly 6,200 clones, approximately 80% occurring once. Material for sequencing was uninvolved lung tissue not adjacent to the tumor. These receptors were obtained from a human donor with non-small cell lung cancer.

This chain joins TRBV19 and TRBJ1-1; D is uncertain. Germline-derived CDR1 and CDR2 are LNHDA and SQIVND (reference sequence). This CDR3 contains 13 residues. Deletions cut 6 bases from V and 1 base from J, with 9 bases between. CDR3 in amino acids: CASRDGPNTEAFF. DNA of the CDR3: TGTGCCAGTAGGGACGGCCCGAACACTGAAGCTTTCTTT. The full variable domain, rest sourced from reference TRBV19 and TRBJ1-1, is DGGITQSPKYLFRKEGQNVTLSCEQNLNHDAMYWYRQDPGQGLRLIYYSQIVNDFQKGDIAEGYSVSREKKESFPLTVTSAQKNPTAFYLCASRDGPNTEAFFGQGTRLTVV.

The chain has TRBV19 and TRBJ2-5, with no clear D. The CDR3 extends over 13 amino acids. Germline assignment: CDR1 LNHDA and CDR2 SQIVND (reference sequence). Trimming stripped 5 bases from V and 2 bases from J, with 9 bases between. The CDR3 region is CASSLTSQETQYF. The CDR3, as DNA: TGTGCCAGTAGTTTGACATCGCAAGAGACCCAGTACTTC.

This clone was seen a single time. The CDR3 DNA reads as TGTGCCAGCAGTGGCCTACTAGCAATTACAGATACGCAGTATTTT. Translated, it gives CASSGLLAITDTQYF. J is TRBJ2-3 and V is TRBV2; D perhaps matches TRBD2 (6 bases). Germline V gives CDR1 SNHLY, CDR2 FYNNEI. The CDR3 consists of 15 residues. V gave up 4 bases and J gave up 3 bases, with 14 bases separating them.

This chain joins TRBV18 and TRBJ2-6; D is perhaps TRBD1 (5 bases). The germline gives CDR1 KGHSH, CDR2 LQKENI. V shed 2 bases and J shed 2 bases, with 25 bases lying between them. The CDR3 has 21 residues. The CDR3 protein is CASSPTAHTGQIKAGANVLTF. CDR3 nucleotide sequence: TGTGCCAGCTCACCAACGGCCCATACCGGACAAATCAAGGCTGGGGCCAACGTCCTGACTTTC.

CDR3 sequence (DNA): TGTGCCAGCAGCTTGGCAGATACGCAGTATTTT. This sequence encodes CASSLADTQYF. The chain carries TRBV7-2 and TRBJ2-3; D is unclear. The ends were cut back, 3 bases at V and 4 bases at J, with 2 bases in the middle. There are 11 residues in the CDR3. Germline loops: CDR1 SGHTA, CDR2 FQGNSA.

Remarks on this clone: A junction end diverges from the germline sequence, so it may reflect a read error. The chain carries TRBV19 and TRBJ1-1; D might be TRBD1 (5 bases). CDR3 size: 13 residues. CDR1 and CDR2 (germline): LNHDA, SQIVND (reference sequence). The CDR3 reads CASRIVGGTEAFF. The CDR3 DNA reads TGTGCCAGTAGAATAGTGGGGGGGACTGAAGCTTTCTTT.

The chain couples TRBV19 to TRBJ2-7; 7 bases line up with TRBD2. V trimming: 6 bases; J trimming: 4 bases; junction bases outside the gene matches: 9. The germline V gene has CDR1 LNHDA and CDR2 SQIVND (reference sequence). This CDR3 spans 14 amino acids. The CDR3 coding sequence is TGTGCCAGTAGCACCCAACACGGGAGGTACGAGCAGTACTTC. As protein: CASSTQHGRYEQYF.

This clone was recorded only once. The rearrangement uses TRBV6-5 and TRBJ2-1; 9 nucleotides agree with TRBD1. From germline, CDR1 is MNHEY and CDR2 SVGAGI. The trim removed 2 bases at V and 3 bases at J, leaving 2 bases unmatched. The CDR3 extends over 15 amino acids. The CDR3 DNA reads TGTGCCAGCAGTTACCGACAGGGGGTCTACAATGAGCAGTTCTTC. This gives the protein CASSYRQGVYNEQFF.

The V and J genes are TRBV5-1 and TRBJ2-6; TRBD2 matches 8 bases. Germline lookup yields CDR1 SGHRS and CDR2 YFSETQ. There are 16 residues in the CDR3. V was clipped by 3 bases and J by 2 bases; unmatched bases: 4. This chain's CDR3 is CASSYSAGAGANVLTF. In DNA, the CDR3 is TGCGCCAGCAGCTACTCAGCGGGGGCTGGGGCCAACGTCCTGACTTTC. Supplemented by reference TRBV5-1 and TRBJ2-6, the full variable domain reads KAGVTQTPRYLIKTRGQQVTLSCSPISGHRSVSWYQQTPGQGLQFLFEYFSETQRNKGNFPGRFSGRQFSNSRSEMNVSTLELGDSALYLCASSYSAGAGANVLTFGAGSRLTVL.

The chain combines TRBV28 with TRBJ1-5; no reliable D call. Looked up from germline, CDR1 is MDHEN and CDR2 is SYDVKM. V gave up 9 bases and J gave up 5 bases, with 5 bases separating them. The CDR3 covers 10 residues. CDR3 nucleotide sequence: TGTGCCAGTGGAGATCAGCCCCAGCATTTT. Translation: CASGDQPQHF.

This clone counts as medium-sized. The V and J genes are TRBV19 and TRBJ1-5, with D unclear. This CDR3 is built from 16 residues. Trimming removed 1 base at V and 1 base at J, with 11 bases between. Germline loops: CDR1 LNHDA, CDR2 SQIVND (reference sequence). The CDR3: CASSIGGDDSNQPQHF. The CDR3, as DNA: TGTGCCAGTAGTATAGGAGGAGATGACAGCAATCAGCCCCAGCATTTT.

The V gene is TRBV5-6, the J gene TRBJ1-5; D is undetermined. The CDR3 length is 14 residues. Looked up from germline, CDR1 is SGHDT and CDR2 is YYEEEE. V was cut by 0 bases and J by 3 bases, with 7 bases left in between. The DNA for the CDR3 is TGTGCCAGCAGCTTGGAGCGGGACAATCAGCCCCAGCATTTT. Encoded protein: CASSLERDNQPQHF.

The chain recombines TRBV10-3 with TRBJ2-5; D not resolved. The J call is uncertain, as TRBJ2-7 better fits the DNA end. Per the germline V gene, CDR1 is ENHRY and CDR2 is SYGVKD. The CDR3 length is 11 residues. Here the CDR3 DNA reads TGTGCCATCAGTGCATCCTACGAGCAGTACTTC. This codes for CAISASYEQYF.

The chain uses TRBV28 and TRBJ2-1; D is ambiguous. The CDR3 spans 13 residues. The germline V gene encodes CDR1 MDHEN and CDR2 SYDVKM. The V and J ends lost 6 bases and 2 bases respectively, with 8 bases between them. The CDR3 DNA follows: TGTGCCAGCAGGGCGGCGACCTACAATGAGCAGTTCTTC. Translating it yields CASRAATYNEQFF. Looking up the rest from reference TRBV28 and TRBJ2-1 gives the full variable domain: DVKVTQSSRYLVKRTGEKVFLECVQDMDHENMFWYRQDPGLGLRLIYFSYDVKMKEKGDIPEGYSVSREKKERFSLILESASTNQTSMYLCASRAATYNEQFFGPGTRLTVL.

The chain is built from TRBV6-5 and TRBJ1-1; 7 bases match TRBD1. With 6 bases clipped from V and 8 bases from J, the junction kept 9 bases outside the gene matches. The CDR3 sequence is 13 residues long. CDR1 MNHEY and CDR2 SVGAGI come from the germline V gene. The CDR3 sequence is CASRPGTAKEAFF. CDR3 bases: TGTGCCAGCAGACCCGGGACAGCCAAAGAAGCTTTCTTT.

The V gene is TRBV10-3, the J gene TRBJ2-3; 11 bases are a match to TRBD2. The CDR3 runs to 19 residues. CDR1 is ENHRY, CDR2 SYGVKD, per germline. V shed 0 bases and J 1 base; nucleotides not matched to a gene: 9. This CDR3 reads CAISESRGSGRARTDTQYF. CDR3 coding DNA: TGTGCCATCAGTGAGTCGAGAGGTAGCGGGAGGGCCCGCACAGATACGCAGTATTTT.

This clone showed up just a few times. This chain connects TRBV28 to TRBJ2-3; the match to TRBD2 covers 8 bases. CDR1 is MDHEN and CDR2 is SYDVKM in the germline V gene. The CDR3 length is 15 residues. Trimming at V came to 6 bases and at J to 7 bases, leaving 12 bases not matched to a gene. CDR3: CASRFQREWGHTQYF. CDR3 coding DNA: TGTGCCAGCAGGTTCCAGCGGGAGTGGGGCCATACGCAGTATTTT.

The chain has TRBV11-2 and TRBJ1-2; no definite D call. Germline lookup yields CDR1 SGHAT and CDR2 FQNNGV. The V and J ends lost 0 bases and 8 bases respectively, with 10 bases between them. The CDR3 loop spans 13 amino acids. CDR3 coding DNA: TGTGCCAGCAGCTTAGACCCCCTCGGGGGCTACACCTTC. It encodes CASSLDPLGGYTF.

This sequence joins TRBV30 and TRBJ2-7; D tentatively fits TRBD1 or TRBD2 (5 bases each). Germline lookup yields CDR1 GTSNPN and CDR2 SVGIG (reference sequence). The ends were cut back, 5 bases at V and 2 bases at J, with 13 bases in the middle. CDR3 length: 13 amino acids. CDR3 sequence reads: CAWGGTGTYEQYF. In DNA form, the CDR3 reads TGTGCCTGGGGTGGGACGGGGACCTACGAGCAGTACTTC.

The J gene is TRBJ2-2, the V gene TRBV7-2, with 9 nucleotides matching TRBD2. Germline lookup yields CDR1 SGHTA and CDR2 FQGNSA. Trimming cost V 5 bases and J 8 bases; bases outside gene matches: 3. CDR3 length: 13 residues. Here the CDR3 reads CASSTSGRGELFF. DNA of the CDR3: TGTGCCAGCAGCACTAGCGGGCGGGGGGAGCTGTTTTTT.

The CDR3 region is CASRDSGRTYEQYF. CDR3 DNA sequence: TGTGCCAGCAGAGATTCAGGGAGGACCTACGAGCAGTACTTC. The V and J genes are TRBV2 and TRBJ2-7, with D possibly being TRBD2 (6 bases). Trimming took 6 bases from V and 2 from J, leaving 14 bases between them. The germline gives CDR1 SNHLY, CDR2 FYNNEI. There are 14 residues in the CDR3.

The J gene is TRBJ2-3, the V gene TRBV21-1. TRBV21-1 is shown as a pseudogene. The CDR3 runs 15 residues. The DNA for the CDR3 is TGTGCCAGCAGCAAACAGACGCATCCCACAGATACGCAGTATTTT. Translated: CASSKQTHPTDTQYF.

This clone was detected a few times. The chain recombines TRBV19 with TRBJ1-5, with a possible D match to TRBD1 (5 bases). This CDR3 spans 15 amino acids. V was shortened by 6 bases and J by 2 bases, with 14 bases between the two germline ends. The germline gives CDR1 LNHDA, CDR2 SQIVND (reference sequence). The CDR3 reads CASRGGQGGNQPQHF. The DNA for the CDR3 is TGTGCCAGTAGGGGTGGTCAAGGGGGCAATCAGCCCCAGCATTTT.

The chain links TRBV19 to TRBJ1-5; unclear D gene. Germline loops: CDR1 LNHDA, CDR2 SQIVND (reference sequence). V dropped 3 bases and J dropped 0 bases, with 9 bases sitting between them. The CDR3 is made up of 15 amino acids. This CDR3 is CASSIQRNSNQPQHF. In DNA form, the CDR3 reads TGTGCCAGTAGTATTCAGAGGAATAGCAATCAGCCCCAGCATTTT. The full variable domain, its missing parts supplied by reference TRBV19 and TRBJ1-5, is DGGITQSPKYLFRKEGQNVTLSCEQNLNHDAMYWYRQDPGQGLRLIYYSQIVNDFQKGDIAEGYSVSREKKESFPLTVTSAQKNPTAFYLCASSIQRNSNQPQHFGDGTRLSIL.